Presented here are 29 T cell receptor beta chains from one specimen sequenced in a study of blood T cell repertoires in COVID-19. Profiling relied on immunoSEQ multiplex PCR, and the TCRdb table lists in-frame clones only, not all of them. The sample shows roughly 250,000 clones, around 86% of them seen only once. The source material was peripheral blood. The source of these receptors is an older woman with active or convalescent COVID-19.

This chain connects TRBV4-1 to TRBJ2-2, with a tentative D call TRBD2 (5 bases). From germline, CDR1 is MGHRA and CDR2 YSYEKL. V was pared by 4 bases and J by 1 base, with 13 bases between. CDR3 length: 16 amino acids. The CDR3 is CASSRSRTVNTGELFF. As DNA, the CDR3 is TGCGCCAGCAGCCGCAGTCGGACTGTGAACACCGGGGAGCTGTTTTTT.

This rearrangement joins TRBV12-3 or TRBV12-4 to TRBJ2-5; D might be TRBD1 (6 bases). V was shortened by 4 bases and J by 4 bases, with 10 bases between the two germline ends. The CDR3 is made up of 13 amino acids. CDR3 DNA sequence: TGTGCCAGCAGTTCTTCAGGGGCAGAGACCCAGTACTTC. Translation: CASSSSGAETQYF.

The rearrangement joins TRBV7-2 to TRBJ2-2, with D perhaps matching TRBD2 (7 bases). Trimming cost V 1 base and J 6 bases, with 12 bases left between them. From germline, CDR1 is SGHTA and CDR2 FQGNSA. The CDR3 length is 15 residues. CDR3 nucleotides: TGTGCCAGCAGCTTAGATCGGGGGGCCGCCGGGGAGCTGTTTTTT. Protein: CASSLDRGAAGELFF.

The V and J genes are TRBV9 and TRBJ2-7; no clear D gene. V was cut by 1 base and J by 2 bases, with 10 bases left in between. Germline loops: CDR1 SGDLS, CDR2 YYNGEE. This CDR3 has 14 amino acids. The CDR3 is CASSVSQVPYEQYF. The CDR3 nucleotides are TGTGCCAGCAGCGTAAGTCAGGTCCCCTACGAGCAGTACTTC.

The V gene is TRBV21-1, the J gene TRBJ1-5; TRBD1 is the table's D call and was not checked against the DNA. TRBV21-1 is a listed pseudogene. This CDR3 has 17 amino acids. The CDR3 coding sequence is TGTGCCAGCAGCAAAGCGCCCAGGGGGCAGGGCAATCAGCCCCAGCATTTT. Its protein is CASSKAPRGQGNQPQHF.

The V call is TRBV7-2, the J call TRBJ2-5; TRBD2 matches at 12 bases. Germline V gene lookup returns CDR1 SGHTA and CDR2 FQGNSA. The trim removed 0 bases at V and 2 bases at J, leaving 1 base unmatched. The CDR3 sequence is 16 residues long. CDR3 DNA: TGTGCCAGCAGCTTAGCAGGGACTAGCGGGCAAGAGACCCAGTACTTC. It yields the protein CASSLAGTSGQETQYF.

The chain recombines TRBV11-2 with TRBJ1-1, with D hard to call. Germline lookup yields CDR1 SGHAT and CDR2 FQNNGV. The CDR3 sequence is 11 residues long. The ends were cut back, 5 bases at V and 8 bases at J, with 9 bases in the middle. This CDR3 is CASSKTAEAFF. CDR3 bases: TGTGCCAGCAGCAAAACAGCCGAAGCTTTCTTT. Together with reference TRBV11-2 and TRBJ1-1, the CDR3 gives the full variable domain: EAGVAQSPRYKIIEKRQSVAFWCNPISGHATLYWYQQILGQGPKLLIQFQNNGVVDDSQLPKDRFSAERLKGVDSTLKIQPAKLEDSAVYLCASSKTAEAFFGQGTRLTVV.

The V gene is TRBV19, the J gene TRBJ2-3, with D possibly TRBD2 on 5 matching bases. This CDR3 region has 15 residues. The germline gives CDR1 LNHDA, CDR2 SQIVND (reference sequence). Trimming cost V 0 bases and J 6 bases, with 13 bases left between them. The CDR3 sequence is CASSIEPGIPDTQYF. In DNA, the CDR3 is TGTGCCAGTAGTATAGAGCCGGGGATTCCGGATACGCAGTATTTT.

For the CDR3, the DNA is TGCGCCAGCAGCTTGTTTGGGACAGGGGCATCCGGGGAGCTGTTTTTT. The encoded protein is CASSLFGTGASGELFF. The rearrangement links TRBV5-1 to TRBJ2-2; 10 bases are a match to TRBD1. The CDR3 spans 16 residues. CDR1 and CDR2 from the germline V gene are SGHRS and YFSETQ. The ends lost 1 base at V and 6 bases at J; junction bases unmatched: 6.

This chain links TRBV5-8 with TRBJ2-1; a weak D match, TRBD2 (6 bases). Germline-derived CDR1 and CDR2 are SGHTS and YDEGEE. Trimming left V 3 bases short and J 13 bases short, with 11 bases between. The CDR3 spans 11 residues. The CDR3 here is CASSSEGPQFF. The CDR3 DNA reads as TGTGCCAGCAGCTCGGAGGGGCCCCAGTTCTTC.

The rearrangement uses TRBV6-5 and TRBJ1-2; tentatively, D is TRBD1 (6 bases). V gave up 6 bases and J gave up 4 bases, with 15 bases separating them. The germline V gene has CDR1 MNHEY and CDR2 SVGAGI. This CDR3 region has 14 residues. CDR3 nucleotide sequence: TGTGCCAGCAGAGCGGACAGCAATATCTATGGCTACACCTTC. As protein: CASRADSNIYGYTF.

V and J are TRBV7-2 and TRBJ1-1; maybe TRBD1 (5 bases). Looked up from germline, CDR1 is SGHTA and CDR2 is FQGNSA. The CDR3 length is 16 residues. Deletions cut 7 bases from V and 0 bases from J, with 18 bases between. The CDR3 DNA reads TGTGCCAGCAAGCTTAGGGTCTGGGACTTGAACACTGAAGCTTTCTTT. Encoded protein: CASKLRVWDLNTEAFF. Filled out from reference TRBV7-2 and TRBJ1-1, the complete variable domain reads GAGVSQSPSNKVTEKGKDVELRCDPISGHTALYWYRQSLGQGLEFLIYFQGNSAPDKSGLPSDRFSAERTGGSVSTLTIQRTQQEDSAVYLCASKLRVWDLNTEAFFGQGTRLTVV.

V and J are TRBV25-1 and TRBJ2-2; maybe TRBD1 (5 bases). The V gene lost 4 bases and the J gene lost 1 base, with 7 bases spanning the gap. CDR1 MGHDK and CDR2 SYGVNS come from the germline V gene. CDR3 length: 14 amino acids. The CDR3 is CASSATGNTGELFF. In nucleotides, the CDR3 is TGTGCCAGCAGTGCCACAGGGAACACCGGGGAGCTGTTTTTT.

The J gene is TRBJ2-4, the V gene TRBV10-3; 7 nucleotides agree with TRBD2. The germline V gene has CDR1 ENHRY and CDR2 SYGVKD. The ends lost 0 bases at V and 6 bases at J; junction bases unmatched: 11. The CDR3 length is 17 residues. The CDR3 protein is CAISESLGGGGRNIQYF. In DNA, the CDR3 is TGTGCCATCAGTGAGTCGCTGGGCGGGGGAGGGCGAAACATTCAGTACTTC.

The genes are TRBV21-1 and TRBJ1-5. TRBV21-1 is noted as a pseudogene. CDR3 length: 16 amino acids. Here the CDR3 reads CAGPEAATGGNQPQHF. The DNA for the CDR3 is TGTGCCGGCCCGGAAGCCGCTACGGGGGGGAATCAGCCCCAGCATTTT.

This chain uses TRBV6-1 with TRBJ1-5; D not resolved. The CDR3 loop spans 16 amino acids. Germline V gives CDR1 MNHNS, CDR2 SASEGT. V was clipped by 2 bases and J by 4 bases, with 15 bases between them. The CDR3 loop is CASSEPGGRRNQPQHF. In nucleotides, the CDR3 is TGTGCCAGCAGTGAACCCGGCGGGCGACGAAATCAGCCCCAGCATTTT.

This clone was picked up one time. This rearrangement joins TRBV18 to TRBJ1-1, with 8 nucleotides matching TRBD1. V gave up 3 bases and J gave up 6 bases; unmatched junction bases: 9. The V gene's germline CDR1 is KGHSH and CDR2 LQKENI. This CDR3 contains 15 residues. The DNA of the CDR3 is TGTGCCAGCTCACCTGGGACAGGCCGCGGGGCTGAAGCTTTCTTT. Amino acid sequence: CASSPGTGRGAEAFF.

The V gene is TRBV30, the J gene TRBJ1-3, with D perhaps matching TRBD1 (6 bases). V was cut by 3 bases and J by 10 bases, with 10 bases left in between. Germline V gene lookup returns CDR1 GTSNPN and CDR2 SVGIG (reference sequence). The CDR3 loop spans 11 amino acids. CDR3 in amino acids: CAWRVGGTIYF. DNA of the CDR3: TGTGCCTGGAGGGTAGGGGGAACCATATATTTT.

The chain combines TRBV7-2 with TRBJ1-6; D perhaps matches TRBD1 (6 bases). The germline V and J ends were trimmed by 0 bases and 0 bases, with 9 bases remaining between them. Germline loops: CDR1 SGHTA, CDR2 FQGNSA. The CDR3 is 17 residues long. The CDR3 reads CASSLATGISYNSPLHF. The CDR3 DNA follows: TGTGCCAGCAGCTTAGCTACAGGGATCTCCTATAATTCACCCCTCCACTTT.

The V and J genes are TRBV7-2 and TRBJ2-3, with 9 nucleotides matching TRBD2. V dropped 5 bases and J dropped 0; count of bases not matched to a gene: 3. The CDR3 length is 15 residues. Germline-derived CDR1 and CDR2 are SGHTA and FQGNSA. CDR3 DNA: TGTGCCAGCAGCCGGACTAGCGTTAGCACAGATACGCAGTATTTT. Protein: CASSRTSVSTDTQYF.

The rearrangement links TRBV18 to TRBJ1-2; a possible D gene is TRBD1 (6 bases). CDR1 and CDR2 (germline): KGHSH, LQKENI. V was trimmed by 4 bases and J by 0 bases, leaving 12 bases between them. This CDR3 contains 15 residues. The CDR3 DNA follows: TGTGCCAGCTCACTACAGGGAGCGCCTAACTATGGCTACACCTTC. This sequence encodes CASSLQGAPNYGYTF. The full variable domain, its missing parts supplied by reference TRBV18 and TRBJ1-2, is NAGVMQNPRHLVRRRGQEARLRCSPMKGHSHVYWYRQLPEEGLKFMVYLQKENIIDESGMPKERFSAEFPKEGPSILRIQQVVRGDSAAYFCASSLQGAPNYGYTFGSGTRLTVV.

This rearrangement joins TRBV11-2 to TRBJ2-3; D is possibly TRBD1 (6 bases). The CDR3 length is 16 residues. Germline CDR1 and CDR2: SGHAT and FQNNGV. The V end lost 4 bases, the J end lost 1 base, and 15 bases lay between the germline ends. CDR3 region: CASSSYPGVGTDTQYF. The CDR3 nucleotides are TGTGCCAGCAGCTCTTACCCAGGGGTTGGCACAGATACGCAGTATTTT.

This clone was seen a few times. V gene TRBV2 combines with J gene TRBJ2-3, with D possibly TRBD2 on 5 matching bases. The V and J ends lost 1 base and 2 bases respectively, with 10 bases between them. Germline CDR1 SNHLY, CDR2 FYNNEI. There are 15 residues in the CDR3. The CDR3 sequence is CASSEERPFTDTQYF. CDR3 in DNA: TGTGCCAGCAGTGAAGAGCGGCCATTCACAGATACGCAGTATTTT.

The CDR3 DNA is TGTGCCAGCAGCTTCGCCGGGACAGGGACCGGCTACACCTTC. This encodes CASSFAGTGTGYTF. The chain uses TRBV7-9 and TRBJ1-2, with TRBD1 matching over 9 bases. CDR1 and CDR2 from the germline V gene are SEHNR and FQNEAQ (reference sequence). V lost 3 bases to trimming and J lost 8 bases; unmatched junction nucleotides: 7. The CDR3 is 14 amino acids.

CDR3 protein: CASSLLSPLGQFYEQYF. CDR3 coding DNA: TGTGCCAGCAGTTTATTATCCCCCCTGGGACAGTTCTACGAGCAGTACTTC. The chain joins TRBV28 to TRBJ2-7, with 7 bases fitting TRBD1. The CDR3 covers 17 residues. The V gene end was trimmed by 1 base and the J gene end by 3 bases; junction bases not matched to a gene: 12. The germline gives CDR1 MDHEN, CDR2 SYDVKM.

The gene calls are TRBV27 and TRBJ1-2; 10 nucleotides line up with TRBD1. The CDR3 sequence is 15 residues long. Germline loops: CDR1 MNHEY, CDR2 SMNVEV (reference sequence). Unmatched junction bases numbered 5, after V lost 5 bases and J lost 2 bases. The CDR3 loop reads CASSPWTGGNYGYTF. The DNA for the CDR3 is TGTGCCAGCAGTCCCTGGACAGGGGGGAACTATGGCTACACCTTC.

This chain connects TRBV30 to TRBJ1-2; no clear D gene. This CDR3 spans 10 amino acids. Germline CDR1 and CDR2: GTSNPN and SVGIG (reference sequence). Trimming removed 8 bases at V and 5 bases at J, with 9 bases between. Here the CDR3 DNA reads TGTGCCACCGGAGTGTATGGCTACACCTTC. It yields the protein CATGVYGYTF.

The chain couples TRBV11-2 to TRBJ1-3; TRBD1 might be the D (6 bases). V shed 5 bases and J shed 2 bases, with 16 bases lying between them. The CDR3 has 16 residues. In germline, CDR1 is SGHAT, CDR2 FQNNGV. The CDR3 protein is CASSPVQGRAGNTIYF. CDR3 coding DNA: TGTGCCAGCAGCCCTGTGCAGGGGAGGGCTGGAAACACCATATATTTT.

The rearrangement links TRBV27 to TRBJ1-1; D is ambiguous. The germline V and J ends were trimmed by 5 bases and 1 base, with 11 bases remaining between them. Germline CDR1 is MNHEY and CDR2 is SMNVEV (reference sequence). This CDR3 spans 14 amino acids. The CDR3 DNA follows: TGTGCCAGCAGTACCACCCCAGAGAACACTGAAGCTTTCTTT. Residues: CASSTTPENTEAFF.